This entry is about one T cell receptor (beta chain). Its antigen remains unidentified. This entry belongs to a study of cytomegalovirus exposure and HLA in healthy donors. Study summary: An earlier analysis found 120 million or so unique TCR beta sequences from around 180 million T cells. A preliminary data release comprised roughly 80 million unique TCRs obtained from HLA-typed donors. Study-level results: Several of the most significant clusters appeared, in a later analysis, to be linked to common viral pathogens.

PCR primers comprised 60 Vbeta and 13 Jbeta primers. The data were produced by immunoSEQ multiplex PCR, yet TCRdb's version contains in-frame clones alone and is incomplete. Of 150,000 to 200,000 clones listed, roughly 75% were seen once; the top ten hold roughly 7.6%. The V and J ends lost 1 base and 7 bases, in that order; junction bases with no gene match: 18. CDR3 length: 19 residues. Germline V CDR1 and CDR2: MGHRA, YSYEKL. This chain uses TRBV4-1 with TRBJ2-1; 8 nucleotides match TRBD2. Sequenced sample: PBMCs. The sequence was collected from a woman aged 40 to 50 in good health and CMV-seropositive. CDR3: CASSQVGPGMGSGANEQFF. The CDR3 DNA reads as TGCGCCAGCAGCCAAGTAGGCCCCGGGATGGGTAGCGGGGCGAATGAGCAGTTCTTC.